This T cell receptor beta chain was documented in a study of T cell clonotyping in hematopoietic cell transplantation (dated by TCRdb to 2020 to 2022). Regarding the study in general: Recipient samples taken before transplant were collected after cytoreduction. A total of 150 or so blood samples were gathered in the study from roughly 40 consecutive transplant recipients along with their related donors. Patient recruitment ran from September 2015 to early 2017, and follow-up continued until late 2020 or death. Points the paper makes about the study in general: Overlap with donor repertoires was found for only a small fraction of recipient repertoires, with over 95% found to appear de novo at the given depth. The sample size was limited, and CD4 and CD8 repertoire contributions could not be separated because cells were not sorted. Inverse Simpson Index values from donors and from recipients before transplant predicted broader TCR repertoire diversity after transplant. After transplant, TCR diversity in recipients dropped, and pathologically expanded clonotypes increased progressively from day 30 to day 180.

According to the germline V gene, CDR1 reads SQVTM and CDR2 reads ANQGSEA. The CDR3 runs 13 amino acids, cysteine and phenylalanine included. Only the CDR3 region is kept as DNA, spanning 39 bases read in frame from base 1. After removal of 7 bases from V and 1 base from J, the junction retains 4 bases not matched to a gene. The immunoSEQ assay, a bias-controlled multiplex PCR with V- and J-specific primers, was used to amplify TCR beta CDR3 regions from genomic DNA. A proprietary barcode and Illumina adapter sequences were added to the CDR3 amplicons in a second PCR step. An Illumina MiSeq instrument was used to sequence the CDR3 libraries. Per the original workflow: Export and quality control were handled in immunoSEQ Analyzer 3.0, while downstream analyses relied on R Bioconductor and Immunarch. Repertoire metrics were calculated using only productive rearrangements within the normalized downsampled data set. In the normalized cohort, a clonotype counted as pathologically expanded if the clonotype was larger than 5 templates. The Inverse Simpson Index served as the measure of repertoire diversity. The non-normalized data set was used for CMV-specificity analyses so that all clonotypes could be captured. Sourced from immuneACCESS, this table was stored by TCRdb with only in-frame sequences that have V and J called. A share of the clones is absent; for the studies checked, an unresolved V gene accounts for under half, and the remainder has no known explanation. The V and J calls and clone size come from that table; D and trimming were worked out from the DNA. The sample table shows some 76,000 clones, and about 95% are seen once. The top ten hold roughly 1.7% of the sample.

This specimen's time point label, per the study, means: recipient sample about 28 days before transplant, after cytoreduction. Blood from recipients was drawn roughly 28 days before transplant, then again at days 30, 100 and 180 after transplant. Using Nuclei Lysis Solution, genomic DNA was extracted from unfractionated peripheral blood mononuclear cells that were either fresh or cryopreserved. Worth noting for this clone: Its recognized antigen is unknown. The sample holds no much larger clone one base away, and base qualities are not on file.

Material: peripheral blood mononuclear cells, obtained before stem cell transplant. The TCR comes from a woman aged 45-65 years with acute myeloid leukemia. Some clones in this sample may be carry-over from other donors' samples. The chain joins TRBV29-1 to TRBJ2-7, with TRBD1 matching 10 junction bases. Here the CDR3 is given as CSAGTGVSYEQYF. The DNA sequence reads TGCAGCGCCGGGACAGGGGTATCCTACGAGCAGTACTTC.